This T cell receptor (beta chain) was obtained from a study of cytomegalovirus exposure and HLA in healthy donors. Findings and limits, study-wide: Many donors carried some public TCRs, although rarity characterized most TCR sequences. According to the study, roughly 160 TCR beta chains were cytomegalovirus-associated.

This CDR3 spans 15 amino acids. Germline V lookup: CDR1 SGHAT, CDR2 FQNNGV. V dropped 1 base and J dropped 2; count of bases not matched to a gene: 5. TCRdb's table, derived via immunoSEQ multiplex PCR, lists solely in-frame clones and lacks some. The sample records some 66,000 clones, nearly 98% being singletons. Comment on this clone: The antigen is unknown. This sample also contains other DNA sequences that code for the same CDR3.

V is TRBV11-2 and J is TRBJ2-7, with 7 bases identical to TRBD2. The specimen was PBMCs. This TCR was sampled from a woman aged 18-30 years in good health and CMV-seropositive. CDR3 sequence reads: CASSLAGGKAYEQYF. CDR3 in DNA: TGTGCCAGCAGCTTAGCGGGGGGTAAGGCCTACGAGCAGTACTTC.